A selection of T cell receptor beta chains follows, all from one sample in a study of CD8+ T cells in alopecia areata. TCRdb's copy holds only in-frame clones and misses some; the assay was immunoSEQ multiplex PCR. The profile shows 150,000 or so clones, approximately 59% of them singletons. Source: CD4+ T cells sorted from blood, taken between weeks 55 and 65, from a patient treated with tofacitinib. The receptors were sampled from a human donor with alopecia areata. CDR3s include the opening cysteine and the closing phenylalanine or tryptophan. D genes are given only for firm matches. A clone size is listed for some rows: how often the clone was seen (once, few, many), or a class if it is expanded.

>NA|TRBJ2-4|NA|TRBV30
TGTGCCTGGAGTTGGCAGGAACTAGCCAAAAACATTCAGTACTTC
CAWSWQELAKNIQYF
>NA|TRBJ1-2|NA|TRBV30
TGTGCCTACACCCCGGGGAACTATGGCTACACCTTC
CAYTPGNYGYTF
>few|TRBJ2-5|NA|TRBV27
TGTGCCAGCAGCTCGGGGGAGACCCAGTACTTC
CASSSGETQYF
>few|TRBJ2-1|TRBD2|TRBV6-5
TGTGCCAGCAGTTACGGCGGGGGGTTGTCCAATGAGCAGTTCTTC
CASSYGGGLSNEQFF
>few|TRBJ2-5|NA|TRBV7-2
TGTGCCAGCAGCCCCCGCTTCCAAGAGACCCAGTACTTC
CASSPRFQETQYF
>NA|TRBJ2-5|NA|TRBV29-1
TGCAGCGTGAAACCGACGGGGGCGGTAGAGACCCAGTACTTC
CSVKPTGAVETQYF
>NA|TRBJ2-3|TRBD2|TRBV4-2
TGTGCCAGCAGCCAAGACTTAGCGGGGGCTAGCACAGATACGCAGTATTTT
CASSQDLAGASTDTQYF
>NA|TRBJ1-2|NA|TRBV7-3
TGTGCCAGCAGCCAATCCGGACAGAGGCCGAAATCCACCTTC
CASSQSGQRPKSTF
>NA|TRBJ1-2|NA|TRBV29-1
TGCAGCGTTGGAGGATTTAGTTATGGCTACACCTTC
CSVGGFSYGYTF
>NA|TRBJ2-6|NA|TRBV6-5
TGTGCCAGCAGTCGGGGCTCCTCTGGGGCCAACGTCCTGACTTTC
CASSRGSSGANVLTF
>few|TRBJ2-7|NA|TRBV11-2
TGTGCCAGCAGCCCCCTCGTGGGGGCGCAGAGCTCCTACGAGCAGTACTTC
CASSPLVGAQSSYEQYF
>NA|TRBJ2-1|TRBD1|TRBV15
TGTGCCACCAGGATAGCAGGGGGAAATGAGCAGTTCTTC
CATRIAGGNEQFF
>NA|TRBJ2-7|NA|TRBV4-1
TGCGCCAGCAGCCAACCTGGCCCCTACGAGCAGTACTTC
CASSQPGPYEQYF
>NA|TRBJ2-5|NA|TRBV2
TGTGCCAGCATGAGGGAACAGACCCAGTACTTC
CASMREQTQYF
>NA|TRBJ2-3|TRBD1|TRBV9
TGTGCCAGCAGCGTCCCGACAGGGGGAATGGCAGATACGCAGTATTTT
CASSVPTGGMADTQYF
>NA|TRBJ1-1|TRBD1|TRBV11-2
TGTGCCAGCAGCTTCAATACAGGGGGGAACACTGAAGCTTTCTTT
CASSFNTGGNTEAFF
>NA|TRBJ1-5|TRBD1|TRBV30
TGTGCCTGGAGTGTCTACTCCGGGACAGGGTCCAATCAGCCCCAGCATTTT
CAWSVYSGTGSNQPQHF
>NA|TRBJ2-3|NA|TRBV18
TGTGCCAGCTCACCACGGGACACCGGTGATACGCAGTATTTT
CASSPRDTGDTQYF
>NA|TRBJ2-3|TRBD2|TRBV9
TGTGCCAGCAGCCCTCGGACTAGCGGCAACACAGATACGCAGTATTTT
CASSPRTSGNTDTQYF
>NA|TRBJ2-3|TRBD1|TRBV5-1
TGCGCCAGCAGCTGGGACAGGAGTAGCACAGATACGCAGTATTTT
CASSWDRSSTDTQYF
>NA|TRBJ2-7|NA|TRBV7-2
TGTGCCAGCAGCAAAGGGACGGAGTACGAGCAGTACTTC
CASSKGTEYEQYF
>few|TRBJ1-5|NA|TRBV27
TGTGCCAGCAGCTCACAGGGAGGGCCCCAGCATTTT
CASSSQGGPQHF
>NA|TRBJ2-5|NA|TRBV6-5
TGTGCCAGCAGCAAGTCTGGAGAGACCCAGTACTTC
CASSKSGETQYF
>NA|TRBJ1-2|TRBD1|TRBV7-9
TGTGCCAGCAGCTTGGCCAATCCGGGACAGAACTATGGCTACACCTTC
CASSLANPGQNYGYTF
>NA|TRBJ2-3|TRBD1|TRBV2
TGTGCCAGCAGTGAGCCACAGGGGGGCCCAGATACGCAGTATTTT
CASSEPQGGPDTQYF
>NA|TRBJ1-2|TRBD1|TRBV28
TGTGCCAGCAGCTACTCCAGCAGGGGGGGCTATGGCTACACCTTC
CASSYSSRGGYGYTF
>NA|TRBJ2-7|TRBD2|TRBV5-1
TGCGCCAGCAGCCTACACAGCGGGGGGGAGCCCTACGAGCAGTACTTC
CASSLHSGGEPYEQYF
>NA|TRBJ2-7|NA|TRBV9
TGTGCCAGCAGCGCCGCGGGGCAGGGCTCCTACGAGCAGTACTTC
CASSAAGQGSYEQYF
>few|TRBJ1-1|NA|TRBV19
TGTGCCAGTAGTCCACAGAGGGCGTTGTCCACTGAAGCTTTCTTT
CASSPQRALSTEAFF
>few|TRBJ1-1|NA|TRBV5-1
TGCGCCAGCAGCTTGGGGCCCACTGAAGCTTTCTTT
CASSLGPTEAFF
>NA|TRBJ2-3|NA|TRBV4-1
TGCGCCAGCAGCCCCCAGAGCGCCCGGGGAACAGATACGCAGTATTTT
CASSPQSARGTDTQYF